Listed below are T cell receptor beta chains from one sample, sequenced in a study of T cells in Graves' hyperthyroidism and ophthalmopathy. TCRdb reprocessed the multiplex PCR reads with MiXCR, giving one entry per CDR3 protein. The table has roughly 420,000 distinct CDR3 sequences, roughly 15% seen once. The sequenced material came from blood. These receptors were obtained from a woman in her late teens or twenties with Graves' hyperthyroidism. Both conserved end residues are part of each CDR3. Size is omitted from some rows. Given values are once, few, many or a class for expanded clones.

TRBV7-9	TRBJ1-5	-	CASSLVSENQPQHF
TRBV6-1	TRBJ1-1	many	CASSEANTEAFF
TRBV20-1	TRBJ1-1	many	CSALPRTALSEAFF
TRBV4-3	TRBJ1-1	-	CASSRGQGASLDTEAFF
TRBV28	TRBJ1-1	-	CASSLRRGHTEAFF
TRBV3-1	TRBJ1-5	many	CASSQRPPGARRQPQHF
TRBV12-3/TRBV12-4	TRBJ2-3	-	CASSLNRATDTQYF
TRBV7-2	TRBJ1-2	many	CASSLGQTENYGYTF
TRBV18	TRBJ2-7	many	CASSLGQVYEQYF
TRBV7-2	TRBJ2-1	many	CASSLELLYNEQFF
TRBV11-3	TRBJ1-6	few	CASSLETGTANSPLHF
TRBV10-1	TRBJ1-1	many	CASRTETEAFF
TRBV4-1	TRBJ1-5	few	CASSQERSTGSQPQHF
TRBV9	TRBJ1-1	many	CASSSNTNTEAFF
TRBV25-1	TRBJ1-2	few	CASRGAGGYTF
TRBV12-3/TRBV12-4	TRBJ2-4	few	CASSVSGGDIQYF
TRBV9	TRBJ1-2	many	CASSFRGRGGYTF
TRBV7-2	TRBJ2-6	few	CASSLFAQREGRDGANVLTF
TRBV6-5	TRBJ2-1	-	CASSFTYLSGIEDEQFF
TRBV20-1	TRBJ1-1	-	CSAETGDTEAFF
TRBV15	TRBJ1-5	-	CATSRDSGSVNQPQHF
TRBV4-3	TRBJ2-1	few	CASSQDPSSGFYNEQFF
TRBV7-9	TRBJ2-7	many	CASSIGLAGHRNF
TRBV5-1	TRBJ1-2	-	CASSLSYRDYGYTF
TRBV27	TRBJ2-3	many	CASRDWDTGRGTDTQYF
TRBV5-1	TRBJ1-4	few	CASSLSVWGEKLFF
TRBV9	TRBJ2-3	-	CAGSDRLAESTDTQYF
TRBV28	TRBJ1-5	-	CASQPGQGGNQPQHF
TRBV20-1	TRBJ2-3	many	CSAAGASGRAGADTQYF
TRBV19	TRBJ1-1	many	CASSTHRDRGETEAFF
TRBV6-5	TRBJ1-2	many	CASSYFTGDGYTF
TRBV5-1	TRBJ2-7	many	CASSERQGGDEQYF
TRBV20-1	TRBJ2-1	many	CSARDPRTATYNEQFF
TRBV5-1	TRBJ2-2	many	CASSFAGGTGELFF
TRBV5-1	TRBJ2-1	-	CASSRGPEQFF